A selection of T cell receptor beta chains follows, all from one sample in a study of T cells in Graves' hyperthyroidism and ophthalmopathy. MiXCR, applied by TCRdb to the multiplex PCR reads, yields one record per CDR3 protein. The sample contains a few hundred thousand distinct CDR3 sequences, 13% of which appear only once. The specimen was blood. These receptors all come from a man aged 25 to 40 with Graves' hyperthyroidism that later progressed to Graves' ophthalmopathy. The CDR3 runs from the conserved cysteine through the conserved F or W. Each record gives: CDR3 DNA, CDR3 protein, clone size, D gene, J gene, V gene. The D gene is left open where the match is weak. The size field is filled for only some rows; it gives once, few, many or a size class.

CDR3nt: TGTGCCAGCCAGCGACAGGGGGGGAACACTGAAGCTTTCTTT
CDR3aa: CASQRQGGNTEAFF
abundance: many
d_gene: TRBD1
j_gene: TRBJ1-1
v_gene: TRBV6-2/TRBV6-3

CDR3nt: TGTGCCAGCAGTGAAAAGGTGTCGGGTAGCCTCTACGAGCAGTACTTC
CDR3aa: CASSEKVSGSLYEQYF
abundance: many
d_gene: NA
j_gene: TRBJ2-7
v_gene: TRBV2

CDR3nt: TGCAGTGCTAAAGTAGGGGGGGGGCCGCAAGAGCAGTTCTTC
CDR3aa: CSAKVGGGPQEQFF
abundance: many
d_gene: NA
j_gene: TRBJ2-1
v_gene: TRBV20-1

CDR3nt: TGTGCCAGCAGCGAGACAGGGGGCCAGGAGACCCAGTACTTC
CDR3aa: CASSETGGQETQYF
abundance: NA
d_gene: TRBD1
j_gene: TRBJ2-5
v_gene: TRBV5-4

CDR3nt: TGTGCCAGCTCACTGGACGCTATCACCATATATTTT
CDR3aa: CASSLDAITIYF
abundance: NA
d_gene: NA
j_gene: TRBJ1-3
v_gene: TRBV18

CDR3nt: TGCGCCAGCAGCTTGGGGCTGGGCGTGAAGGCTTTCTTT
CDR3aa: CASSLGLGVKAFF
abundance: many
d_gene: NA
j_gene: TRBJ1-1
v_gene: TRBV5-1

CDR3nt: TGTGCCAGCTCCCAATCTAGCCAGACGAACACCGGGGAGCTGTTTTTT
CDR3aa: CASSQSSQTNTGELFF
abundance: few
d_gene: NA
j_gene: TRBJ2-2
v_gene: TRBV18

CDR3nt: TGTGCCAGCAGTTACTCAATAGCAATATCCTCTTATGGCTACACCTTC
CDR3aa: CASSYSIAISSYGYTF
abundance: many
d_gene: NA
j_gene: TRBJ1-2
v_gene: TRBV6-5

CDR3nt: TGTGCCAGCAGTGAAGGGCGGAGGGTTCCCTCCTATAATTCACCCCTCCACTTT
CDR3aa: CASSEGRRVPSYNSPLHF
abundance: many
d_gene: NA
j_gene: TRBJ1-6
v_gene: TRBV6-1

CDR3nt: TGCAGTGGTCCGGGACAGAGCACAGATACGCAGTATTTT
CDR3aa: CSGPGQSTDTQYF
abundance: NA
d_gene: TRBD1
j_gene: TRBJ2-3
v_gene: TRBV20-1

CDR3nt: TGTGCCAGCAGTTTTCGGTTGGCAGATACGCAGTATTTT
CDR3aa: CASSFRLADTQYF
abundance: many
d_gene: NA
j_gene: TRBJ2-3
v_gene: TRBV27

CDR3nt: TGTGCCAGCAGCCCGGGGTGGGACGGAGATTCACCCCTCCACTTT
CDR3aa: CASSPGWDGDSPLHF
abundance: few
d_gene: NA
j_gene: TRBJ1-6
v_gene: TRBV25-1

CDR3nt: TGCAGTGCTAGACCCCCACAGGGGGCAGGGGGAGGCTACACCTTC
CDR3aa: CSARPPQGAGGGYTF
abundance: NA
d_gene: TRBD1
j_gene: TRBJ1-2
v_gene: TRBV20-1

CDR3nt: TGCGCCAGCAGCCCCGGTACAGGTCCTTTCTTTTATGGCTACACCTTC
CDR3aa: CASSPGTGPFFYGYTF
abundance: NA
d_gene: NA
j_gene: TRBJ1-2
v_gene: TRBV4-1

CDR3nt: TGCGCCAGCAGATTCTCCGGGGAGCTGTTTTTT
CDR3aa: CASRFSGELFF
abundance: few
d_gene: NA
j_gene: TRBJ2-2
v_gene: TRBV5-1

CDR3nt: TGTGCCAGCATTACCGGACAGGGTCGGGGCACTGAAGCTTTCTTT
CDR3aa: CASITGQGRGTEAFF
abundance: many
d_gene: TRBD1
j_gene: TRBJ1-1
v_gene: TRBV12-3/TRBV12-4

CDR3nt: TGTGCCACCTCGGTGGGGCACCCACCGTTGGATACGCAGTATTTT
CDR3aa: CATSVGHPPLDTQYF
abundance: many
d_gene: NA
j_gene: TRBJ2-3
v_gene: TRBV7-9

CDR3nt: TGTGCCAGCAGCTTAGCCCCACAGGATAACTATGGCTACACCTTC
CDR3aa: CASSLAPQDNYGYTF
abundance: NA
d_gene: NA
j_gene: TRBJ1-2
v_gene: TRBV13

CDR3nt: TGTGCCAGCAGTTCGACTAGCGGGAATGAGCAGTTCTTC
CDR3aa: CASSSTSGNEQFF
abundance: many
d_gene: TRBD2
j_gene: TRBJ2-1
v_gene: TRBV12-3/TRBV12-4

CDR3nt: TGTGCCAGCAGCTTATCCGGGGGGGCTTTAACTGAAGCTTTCTTT
CDR3aa: CASSLSGGALTEAFF
abundance: few
d_gene: NA
j_gene: TRBJ1-1
v_gene: TRBV7-3

CDR3nt: TGTGCCAGCAGTTCACGGGGGTCGGCTAACGAGCAGTACTTC
CDR3aa: CASSSRGSANEQYF
abundance: many
d_gene: NA
j_gene: TRBJ2-7
v_gene: TRBV6-1

CDR3nt: TGTGCCATCAGTGAGTCGGTCAGGGCCTACGAGCAGTACTTC
CDR3aa: CAISESVRAYEQYF
abundance: many
d_gene: NA
j_gene: TRBJ2-7
v_gene: TRBV10-3

CDR3nt: TGTGCCAGCAGTTCACAATATAGCAATCAGCCCCAGCATTTT
CDR3aa: CASSSQYSNQPQHF
abundance: many
d_gene: NA
j_gene: TRBJ1-5
v_gene: TRBV12-3/TRBV12-4

CDR3nt: TGTGCCAACAGCTTAAGCCAGGGCGTCGGAGATACGCAGTATTTT
CDR3aa: CANSLSQGVGDTQYF
abundance: few
d_gene: NA
j_gene: TRBJ2-3
v_gene: TRBV7-9

CDR3nt: TGTGCCATCAGTGAGTCGGGGATCAATCAGCCCCAGCATTTT
CDR3aa: CAISESGINQPQHF
abundance: few
d_gene: NA
j_gene: TRBJ1-5
v_gene: TRBV10-3

CDR3nt: TGCAGTGCTAGAAACTCCCTGGGCCGGTACAATCAGCCCCAGCATTTT
CDR3aa: CSARNSLGRYNQPQHF
abundance: NA
d_gene: NA
j_gene: TRBJ1-5
v_gene: TRBV20-1

CDR3nt: TGTGCCACCAGTCCGGGTGTGGGTCAGCCCCAGCATTTT
CDR3aa: CATSPGVGQPQHF
abundance: many
d_gene: NA
j_gene: TRBJ1-5
v_gene: TRBV24-1

CDR3nt: TGCGCCAGCAGCTTCCGCGGGGGGACTAGCACTGAAGCTTTCTTT
CDR3aa: CASSFRGGTSTEAFF
abundance: NA
d_gene: NA
j_gene: TRBJ1-1
v_gene: TRBV4-1

CDR3nt: TGTGCCAGCAGCTTAATCCCTACTAGGGGGGCAGATACGCAGTATTTT
CDR3aa: CASSLIPTRGADTQYF
abundance: few
d_gene: NA
j_gene: TRBJ2-3
v_gene: TRBV11-2

CDR3nt: TGCGCCAGCCGCCGGGACGTCAACTCTGGAAACACCATATATTTT
CDR3aa: CASRRDVNSGNTIYF
abundance: many
d_gene: NA
j_gene: TRBJ1-3
v_gene: TRBV5-1

CDR3nt: TGTGCCAGCAGTGAAGCGCTGGGGGGGAGTGAGACCCAGTACTTC
CDR3aa: CASSEALGGSETQYF
abundance: NA
d_gene: TRBD2
j_gene: TRBJ2-5
v_gene: TRBV6-1

CDR3nt: TGTGCCAGCAGCACCACCCAAATGGCGGGGTTCGCTTTCTTT
CDR3aa: CASSTTQMAGFAFF
abundance: NA
d_gene: NA
j_gene: TRBJ1-1
v_gene: TRBV7-9

CDR3nt: TGTGCCAGCAGCTCCTCCTCGGAAGCTGGATGCGAGCAGTACTTC
CDR3aa: CASSSSSEAGCEQYF
abundance: NA
d_gene: NA
j_gene: TRBJ2-7
v_gene: TRBV5-5

CDR3nt: TGTGCCAGCAGCGACAATCCCGGGACGGGAGAAGGTAATGAAAAACTGTTTTTT
CDR3aa: CASSDNPGTGEGNEKLFF
abundance: NA
d_gene: NA
j_gene: TRBJ1-4
v_gene: TRBV9

CDR3nt: TGTGCCAGTCAGACGGGTAACACTGAAGCTTTCTTT
CDR3aa: CASQTGNTEAFF
abundance: many
d_gene: NA
j_gene: TRBJ1-1
v_gene: TRBV2

CDR3nt: TGTGCCAGCAGCTTAGGTAATCGGTCACCCCTCCACTTT
CDR3aa: CASSLGNRSPLHF
abundance: few
d_gene: NA
j_gene: TRBJ1-6
v_gene: TRBV7-9

CDR3nt: TGTGCCTACGGGACGGCGAACACCGGGGAGCTGTTTTTT
CDR3aa: CAYGTANTGELFF
abundance: many
d_gene: NA
j_gene: TRBJ2-2
v_gene: TRBV30

CDR3nt: TGCAGCGTTTCGTCTCTCGGGCTTTTCTCCTACAATGAGCAGTTCTTC
CDR3aa: CSVSSLGLFSYNEQFF
abundance: few
d_gene: NA
j_gene: TRBJ2-1
v_gene: TRBV29-1

CDR3nt: TGCAGTGCTAGAGATAGGCTAGCGAGCCAGACCCAGTACTTC
CDR3aa: CSARDRLASQTQYF
abundance: many
d_gene: NA
j_gene: TRBJ2-5
v_gene: TRBV20-1

CDR3nt: TGTGCCAGCAGTTTACTTACGAGCTCCTATAATTCACCCCTCCACTTT
CDR3aa: CASSLLTSSYNSPLHF
abundance: few
d_gene: NA
j_gene: TRBJ1-6
v_gene: TRBV28

CDR3nt: TGTGCCAGCAGCCCCATAGCAGGTCCCAATGAGCAGTTCTTC
CDR3aa: CASSPIAGPNEQFF
abundance: many
d_gene: NA
j_gene: TRBJ2-1
v_gene: TRBV11-2

CDR3nt: TGTGCCAGCACCCAATGGGCCAATACGAACACCGGGGAGCTGTTTTTT
CDR3aa: CASTQWANTNTGELFF
abundance: many
d_gene: NA
j_gene: TRBJ2-2
v_gene: TRBV12-3/TRBV12-4

CDR3nt: TGTGCCAGTGGTTTGCAGTGGAACACTGAAGCTTTCTTT
CDR3aa: CASGLQWNTEAFF
abundance: many
d_gene: NA
j_gene: TRBJ1-1
v_gene: TRBV2

CDR3nt: TGTGCCAGCAGAATTGACAGGCTAAATTCACCCCTCCACTTT
CDR3aa: CASRIDRLNSPLHF
abundance: many
d_gene: NA
j_gene: TRBJ1-6
v_gene: TRBV12-3/TRBV12-4

CDR3nt: TGTGCCTGGAGTGGCGGACAGGGAGTCGACGAGCAGTACTTC
CDR3aa: CAWSGGQGVDEQYF
abundance: many
d_gene: TRBD1
j_gene: TRBJ2-7
v_gene: TRBV30